The 18 T cell receptor beta chains below were found in one sample sequenced in a study of chemoradiotherapy in HPV16-positive cancers. Repertoires were generated with immunoSEQ multiplex PCR, while TCRdb's copy carries only in-frame clones and drops some. The table records around 3,500 clones, roughly 95% of them present only once. Sequencing used tumor tissue, obtained from a patient who underwent chemoradiotherapy. These receptors were obtained from a human donor with HPV-associated anogenital cancer.

The CDR3 is CAHKGNTNYGYTF. For the CDR3, the DNA is TGTGCACATAAGGGAAATACGAACTATGGCTACACCTTC. This chain uses TRBV30 with TRBJ1-2, with no clear D. The CDR3 length is 13 residues. Germline CDR1 is GTSNPN and CDR2 is SVGIG (reference sequence).

This chain uses TRBV4-1 with TRBJ1-1, with TRBD1 as a possible D gene (6 bases). Trimming removed 0 bases from V and 4 bases from J, with 12 bases in between. Per the germline V gene, CDR1 is MGHRA and CDR2 is YSYEKL. The CDR3 spans 15 residues. CDR3 in amino acids: CASSQDGGGGTEAFF. The CDR3 DNA is TGCGCCAGCAGCCAAGATGGAGGGGGGGGCACTGAAGCTTTCTTT.

This clone was counted a few times. V gene TRBV19 combines with J gene TRBJ1-1; D is perhaps TRBD1 (5 bases). This CDR3 has 11 residues. Trimming took off 8 bases at V and 5 bases at J, with 9 bases between the two ends. Germline-derived CDR1 and CDR2 are LNHDA and SQIVND (reference sequence). CDR3 residues: CASAGSTEAFF. CDR3 nucleotides: TGTGCCAGTGCAGGGAGTACTGAAGCTTTCTTT.

This chain connects TRBV4-3 to TRBJ2-3, with TRBD2 identical over 11 bases. The V gene end was trimmed by 1 base and the J gene end by 0 bases; junction bases not matched to a gene: 3. CDR1 and CDR2 from the germline V gene are LGHNA and YSLEER. CDR3 length: 17 residues. In nucleotides, the CDR3 is TGCGCCAGCAGCCAAGGGCGGACTAGCGGGAGCACAGATACGCAGTATTTT. It specifies CASSQGRTSGSTDTQYF.

This chain links TRBV7-6 with TRBJ2-6; D is unclear. Germline-derived CDR1 and CDR2 are SGHVS and FNYEAQ. Between the trimmed V and J ends, which lost 3 bases and 5 bases, there was a span of 20 bases. The CDR3 covers 18 residues. The CDR3 protein is CASSFTRESQSRANVLTF. The CDR3 bases are TGTGCCAGCAGCTTCACTCGTGAATCTCAAAGTCGGGCCAACGTCCTGACTTTC.

The table lists this clone with a few counts. The chain joins TRBV7-2 to TRBJ2-7; TRBD2 might be the D (7 bases). Trimming cost V 2 bases and J 6 bases, with 14 bases left between them. Looked up from germline, CDR1 is SGHTA and CDR2 is FQGNSA. This CDR3 is 14 amino acids long. CDR3 sequence (DNA): TGTGCCAGCAGCTTATGGGGGGGCGTGGGCGAGCAGTACTTC. Residues: CASSLWGGVGEQYF.

The chain uses TRBV2 and TRBJ2-5; D is unresolved. Germline values: CDR1 SNHLY, CDR2 FYNNEI. The CDR3 length is 14 residues. V was trimmed by 7 bases and J by 1 base, leaving 13 bases between them. As DNA, the CDR3 is TGTGCCAGCAACGAACGACTTATCCAAGAGACCCAGTACTTC. Its translation is CASNERLIQETQYF.

The chain has TRBV9 and TRBJ1-6; D unclear. Germline V gives CDR1 SGDLS, CDR2 YYNGEE. The CDR3 is made up of 15 amino acids. The ends were cut back, 0 bases at V and 7 bases at J, with 11 bases in the middle. Written as DNA, the CDR3 is TGTGCCAGCAGCGTAGATCAGGTGGCGAATTCACCCCTCCACTTT. Translated: CASSVDQVANSPLHF.

The genes are TRBV9 and TRBJ1-5; D remains ambiguous. The ends were cut back, 0 bases at V and 4 bases at J, with 8 bases in the middle. Germline assignment: CDR1 SGDLS and CDR2 YYNGEE. The length of the CDR3 is 14 residues. The CDR3 DNA reads as TGTGCCAGCAGCGTAGGAGAGTCGAATCAGCCCCAGCATTTT. Translating gives CASSVGESNQPQHF. The full variable domain, completed using reference TRBV9 and TRBJ1-5, is DSGVTQTPKHLITATGQRVTLRCSPRSGDLSVYWYQQSLDQGLQFLIQYYNGEERAKGNILERFSAQQFPDLHSELNLSSLELGDSALYFCASSVGESNQPQHFGDGTRLSIL.

The chain employs TRBV2 and TRBJ1-5; TRBD1 aligns across 9 bases. V trimming: 5 bases; J trimming: 4 bases; junction bases outside the gene matches: 6. The CDR3 is 15 amino acids. The germline V gene has CDR1 SNHLY and CDR2 FYNNEI. CDR3 sequence (DNA): TGTGCCAGCAGTTACAGGGGGCTAGGGAATCAGCCCCAGCATTTT. Encoded protein: CASSYRGLGNQPQHF.

The chain links TRBV21-1 to TRBJ2-2; TRBD1 is taken as the D call from the table, unchecked against the DNA. TRBV21-1 is a known pseudogene. The CDR3 loop spans 16 amino acids. The CDR3 coding sequence is TGTGCCAGCAGCGCCCAGGTGGCCTTTAACACCGGGGAGCTGTTTTTT. Protein product: CASSAQVAFNTGELFF.

The chain employs TRBV7-3 and TRBJ2-7, with D possibly being TRBD1 (6 bases). The CDR3 is 15 amino acids. V was cut by 0 bases and J by 6 bases, with 15 bases left in between. The germline V gene encodes CDR1 SGHTA and CDR2 FQGTGA. The CDR3 DNA reads TGTGCCAGCAGCTTAACGGGGGCCGGATGGAGCGAGCAGTACTTC. Protein sequence: CASSLTGAGWSEQYF.

This clone is a singleton in its sample. The chain is built from TRBV4-1 and TRBJ1-4; D is undetermined. The germline V gene has CDR1 MGHRA and CDR2 YSYEKL. CDR3 length equals 18 residues. Between the trimmed V and J ends, which lost 2 bases and 2 bases, there was a span of 18 bases. The CDR3 here is CASSQQTAVMMTNEKLFF. The DNA for the CDR3 is TGCGCCAGCAGCCAACAAACAGCCGTCATGATGACTAATGAAAAACTGTTTTTT.

The chain uses TRBV7-9 and TRBJ1-1; D remains ambiguous. V shed 3 bases and J shed 4 bases, with 12 bases lying between them. CDR3 length equals 14 residues. In germline, CDR1 is SEHNR, CDR2 FQNEAQ (reference sequence). For the CDR3, the DNA is TGTGCCAGCAGCTTGAAGGTATTAGGCACTGAAGCTTTCTTT. This codes for CASSLKVLGTEAFF.

This chain connects TRBV6-1 to TRBJ1-1; the D gene is possibly TRBD1 (5 bases). V lost 7 bases and J lost 4, with 10 bases in between. The V gene's germline CDR1 is MNHNS and CDR2 SASEGT. This CDR3 has 12 residues. CDR3 sequence (DNA): TGTGCCAGCACTCTGGGGGGCACTGAAGCTTTCTTT. Protein product: CASTLGGTEAFF.

The chain carries TRBV30 and TRBJ2-1, with 7 bases matching TRBD2. Germline values: CDR1 GTSNPN, CDR2 SVGIG (reference sequence). V lost 5 bases, J lost 15 bases, and 16 bases stayed unmatched. The CDR3 has 13 residues. The CDR3 sequence is CAWGGSSGILPFF. CDR3 nucleotide sequence: TGTGCCTGGGGGGGGAGCAGCGGGATCTTACCGTTCTTC.

The V call is TRBV20-1, the J call TRBJ1-1; D perhaps matches TRBD1 (5 bases). CDR3 length: 11 residues. Germline assignment: CDR1 DFQATT and CDR2 SNEGSKA (reference sequence). Trimming removed 3 bases at V and 8 bases at J, with 10 bases between. CDR3 sequence: CSARGVTEAFF. CDR3 bases: TGCAGTGCTAGGGGGGTAACCGAAGCTTTCTTT.

This clone was seen just once. This chain uses TRBV7-2 with TRBJ2-7; D remains ambiguous. Per germline, CDR1 SGHTA and CDR2 FQGNSA. This CDR3 spans 13 amino acids. V lost 4 bases and J lost 6, with 13 bases in between. The CDR3 DNA reads as TGTGCCAGCAGCTCCCGGGCCTCCCCCGAGCAGTACTTC. It codes for CASSSRASPEQYF.